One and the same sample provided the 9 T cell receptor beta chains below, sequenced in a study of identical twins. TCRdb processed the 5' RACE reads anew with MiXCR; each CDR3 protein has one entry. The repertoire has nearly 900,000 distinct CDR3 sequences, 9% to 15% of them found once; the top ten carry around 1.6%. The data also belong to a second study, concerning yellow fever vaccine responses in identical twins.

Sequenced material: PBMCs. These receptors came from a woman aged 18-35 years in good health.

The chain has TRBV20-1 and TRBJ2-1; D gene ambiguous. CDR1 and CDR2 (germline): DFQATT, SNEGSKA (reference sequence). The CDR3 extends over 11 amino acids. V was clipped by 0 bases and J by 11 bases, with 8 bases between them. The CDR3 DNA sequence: TGCAGTGCTAGAGATGTGGCTAAGCAGTTCTTC. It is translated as CSARDVAKQFF.

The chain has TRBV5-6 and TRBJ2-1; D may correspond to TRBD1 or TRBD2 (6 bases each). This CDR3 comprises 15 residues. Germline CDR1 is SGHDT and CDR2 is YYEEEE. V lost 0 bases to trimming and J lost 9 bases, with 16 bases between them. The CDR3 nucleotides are TGTGCCAGCAGCTTGGGTGGGGGGCGTGGAACTGAGCAGTTCTTC. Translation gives CASSLGGGRGTEQFF.

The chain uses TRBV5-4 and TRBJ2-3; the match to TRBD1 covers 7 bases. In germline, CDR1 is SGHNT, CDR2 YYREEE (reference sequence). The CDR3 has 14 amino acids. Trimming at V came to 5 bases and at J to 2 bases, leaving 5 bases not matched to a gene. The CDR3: CASSPGQATDTQYF. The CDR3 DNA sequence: TGTGCCAGCAGTCCAGGACAGGCCACAGATACGCAGTATTTT.

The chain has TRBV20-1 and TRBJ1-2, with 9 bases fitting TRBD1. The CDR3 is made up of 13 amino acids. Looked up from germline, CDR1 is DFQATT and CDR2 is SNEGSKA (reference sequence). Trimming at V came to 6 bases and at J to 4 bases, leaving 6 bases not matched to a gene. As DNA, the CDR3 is TGCAGTGCGCCGACAGGGGGAGGCTATGGCTACACCTTC. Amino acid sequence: CSAPTGGGYGYTF.

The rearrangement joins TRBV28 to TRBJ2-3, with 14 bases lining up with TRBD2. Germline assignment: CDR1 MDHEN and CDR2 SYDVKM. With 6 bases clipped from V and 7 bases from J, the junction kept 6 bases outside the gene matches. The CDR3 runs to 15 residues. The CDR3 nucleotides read TGTGCCAGCAGGGGACTAGCGGGAGTCGGGAATACGCAGTATTTT. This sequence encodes CASRGLAGVGNTQYF.

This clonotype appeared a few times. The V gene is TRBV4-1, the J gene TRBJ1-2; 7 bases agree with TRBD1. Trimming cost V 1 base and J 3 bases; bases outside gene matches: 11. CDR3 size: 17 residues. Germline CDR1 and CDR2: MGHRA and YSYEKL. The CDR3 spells CASSQGLRGDSDYGYTF. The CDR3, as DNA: TGCGCCAGCAGCCAAGGACTCAGGGGGGACTCTGACTATGGCTACACCTTC.

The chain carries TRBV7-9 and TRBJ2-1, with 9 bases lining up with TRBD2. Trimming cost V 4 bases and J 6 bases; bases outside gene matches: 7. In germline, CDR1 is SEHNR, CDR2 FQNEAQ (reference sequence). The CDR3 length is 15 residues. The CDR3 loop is CASSSSGTSPNEQFF. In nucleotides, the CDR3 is TGTGCCAGCAGCTCCTCCGGGACTAGCCCCAATGAGCAGTTCTTC.

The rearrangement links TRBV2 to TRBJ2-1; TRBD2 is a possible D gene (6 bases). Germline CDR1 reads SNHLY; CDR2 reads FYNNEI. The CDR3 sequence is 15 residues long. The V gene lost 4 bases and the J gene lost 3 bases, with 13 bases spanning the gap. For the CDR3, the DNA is TGTGCCAGCAGTGCTCCGGGACTGGTCTACAATGAGCAGTTCTTC. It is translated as CASSAPGLVYNEQFF.

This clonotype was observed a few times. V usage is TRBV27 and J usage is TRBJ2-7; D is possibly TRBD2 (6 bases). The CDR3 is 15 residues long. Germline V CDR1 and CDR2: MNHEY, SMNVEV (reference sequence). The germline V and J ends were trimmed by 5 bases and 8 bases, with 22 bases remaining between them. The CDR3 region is CASSATPGSPTKQYV. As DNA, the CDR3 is TGTGCCAGCAGTGCAACCCCCGGGAGCCCTACGAAGCAGTACGTC.